This T cell receptor beta chain was observed in a study of T-cell reconstitution after alpha-beta-depleted transplantation in children. Study-wide findings and caveats: Newly produced T cells mostly accounted for T-cell counts and diversity one year post-transplant. The high TCRbeta diversity at day 60 in some patients came from surviving recipient T cells and thymic progenitors. About two months after transplant, alpha-beta T cells reportedly came from several hundred expanded graft clones.

Unique molecular identifiers were used in preparing the TCRbeta library. In TCRdb, the PCR reads were re-called with MiXCR into one record per CDR3 protein. The sample yields some 120,000 distinct CDR3 sequences, 10% seen once. This clonotype was observed a handful of times. The target antigen is unknown. The TCR comes from a boy between 2 and 15 years old with acute lymphoblastic leukemia, due to receive a stem cell transplant. Sequencing used PBMCs, obtained before TCRalphabeta/CD19-depleted stem cell transplant.

The CDR3 DNA follows: TGCGCCAGCAGCTTGAAGGGGTCAGGAGACACTGAAGCTTTCTTT. This gives the protein CASSLKGSGDTEAFF. This chain uses TRBV5-1 with TRBJ1-1; the D gene is possibly TRBD1 (5 bases). Trimming removed 1 base from V and 3 bases from J, with 13 bases in between. Germline lookup yields CDR1 SGHRS and CDR2 YFSETQ. This CDR3 spans 15 amino acids.